This TCR beta chain was sequenced during a study of CD8+ T cells in alopecia areata (dated by TCRdb to 2016 to 2019). Regarding the study in general: The treated patients, all with moderate-to-severe alopecia areata, were enrolled in an open-label pilot trial of oral tofacitinib given at 5 to 10 mg twice daily. Tofacitinib was administered for 6 to 18 months, and 6 months of follow-up off drug were then conducted to assess delayed response and recurrence. The SALT score, which quantifies the percentage of affected scalp surface area, was used to measure disease severity in treated patients. High-throughput TCRbeta sequencing was used to examine T cell clonal expansion in alopecia areata in both the C3H/HeJ mouse model and human patients. In humans, TCRbeta sequencing was performed on scalp tissue and on sorted CD4+ and CD8+ peripheral blood T cells from healthy controls and from patients with patchy or totalis/universalis alopecia areata. Patients on tofacitinib were biopsied at baseline and after 4 and 24 weeks of treatment, and several of the patients also had a later scalp biopsy. Scalp clonality was compared among normal scalp (n=4), patchy alopecia areata scalp (n=8), and alopecia totalis/universalis scalp (n=8). RNA was extracted with the PAXgene miRNA kit for fixed scalp, the miRNeasy kit for PBMCs, and the RNeasy kit for mouse skin. TCRbeta CDR3 regions were amplified by immunoSEQ multiplex PCR using 35 Vbeta forward and 13 Jbeta reverse primers. Results and caveats for the whole study, not just this receptor: Because the treated cohort was small and had just a single nonresponder, larger studies are needed to establish links between baseline CD8+ expansion and response. Compared with mice, TCR sequences shared between patients were less clear, possibly partly because of HLA diversity across the patient population. Many expanded lesional clones persisted in scalp and blood during tofacitinib treatment, which may partly explain relapse after stopping treatment. Unlike mouse skin, where gammadelta T cells dominate, normal human skin contains resident alphabeta T cells that get sequenced too, which complicates analysis of the scalp TCR repertoire. Compared with normal scalp, lesional scalp had higher clonality and more expanded CD8+ clones, particularly in alopecia totalis/universalis, a pattern that suggests antigenic drive. With tofacitinib, both scalp clonality and the number of expanded CD8+ clones among the top 100 scalp clones went down significantly.

The CDR3 sequence holds 13 residues, the cysteine and phenylalanine included. The entry retains the CDR3 DNA only, 39 bases that are in frame from base 1. The trim is 2 bases for V and 4 bases for J, with a gap of 9 bases between the germline ends. The germline V gene (reference sequence) specifies MNHEY as CDR1 and SMNVEV as CDR2. Taken with the paper, the label for treatment or condition translates to: oral pan-JAK inhibitor, 5-10 mg twice daily. Peripheral blood and lesional scalp punch biopsies were obtained from patients with alopecia areata. After PBMCs were isolated by density centrifugation and stained for CD3, CD4 and CD8, a FACSAria was used to sort CD4+ and CD8+ T cells. Concerning this clone: Its recognized antigen is unknown. No base quality information exists; no much larger clone differs at one position.

The receptor library was made with the immunoSEQ multiplex PCR assay. RNA was extracted from all samples and reverse transcribed into cDNA as template for TCR sequencing. SuperScript III was used for first-strand cDNA synthesis, primed with a 2:1 mix of oligo-dT and random hexamers. A synthetic immune receptor repertoire was used to gauge amplification bias, and whatever bias remained was removed computationally. The paper's data handling went like this. Raw reads were preprocessed to remove errors, and CDR3 was defined according to IMGT conventions as the region from the conserved cysteine to phenylalanine. To get clonality, Shannon entropy was normalized by log2 of the number of productive unique TCRs and the result was subtracted from 1. Scalp TCRbeta sequences were cross-referenced with sorted blood CD4 and CD8 repertoires so that the CD4 or CD8 identity of scalp clones could be inferred. In TCRdb, the immuneACCESS table is reduced to in-frame sequences with V and J assigned. These tables do not hold every clone; where another copy was compared, an unresolved V gene accounts for under half, and the others remain unexplained. V, J and clone size were drawn from that table, and D and trimming were deduced from the DNA. In this sample the table shows 95,000 to 110,000 clones, approximately 84% of which occur a single time. Roughly 10% of the sample comes from the top ten.

The specimen was CD8+ T cells sorted from blood, collected between weeks 30 and 35, from a patient treated with tofacitinib. The clonotype comes from a human donor with alopecia areata. Recombination connected TRBV27 to TRBJ2-7, with the D gene too uncertain to name. The bases read TGTGCCAGCAGTTTAGGCAAACAATACGAGCAGTACTTC. It translates to CASSLGKQYEQYF.